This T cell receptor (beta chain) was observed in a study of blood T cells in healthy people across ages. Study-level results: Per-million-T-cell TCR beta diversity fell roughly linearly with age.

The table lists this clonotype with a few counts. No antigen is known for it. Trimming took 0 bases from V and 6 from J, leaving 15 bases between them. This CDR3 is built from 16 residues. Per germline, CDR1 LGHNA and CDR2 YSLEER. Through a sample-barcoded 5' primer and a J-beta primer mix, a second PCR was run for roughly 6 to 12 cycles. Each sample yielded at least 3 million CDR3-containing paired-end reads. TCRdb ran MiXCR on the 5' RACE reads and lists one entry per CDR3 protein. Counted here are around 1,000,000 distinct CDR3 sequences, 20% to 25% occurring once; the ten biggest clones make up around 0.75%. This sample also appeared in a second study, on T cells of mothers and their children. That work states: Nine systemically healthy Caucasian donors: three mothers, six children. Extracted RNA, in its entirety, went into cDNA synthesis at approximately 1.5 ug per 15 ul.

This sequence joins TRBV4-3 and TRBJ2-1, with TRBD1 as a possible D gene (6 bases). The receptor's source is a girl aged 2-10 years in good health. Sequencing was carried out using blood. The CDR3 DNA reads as TGCGCCAGCAGCCAAGATAGACCACAGGGCAGCAATGAGCAGTTCTTC. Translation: CASSQDRPQGSNEQFF.